This T cell receptor beta chain was found in a study of OX40 agonist ivuxolimab in advanced cancers. CDR3 length: 16 amino acids. The V end was cut by 0 bases, the J end by 3 bases, with 15 bases between. The V gene's germline CDR1 is ENHRY and CDR2 SYGVKD. Measured with immunoSEQ multiplex PCR; TCRdb has only the in-frame clones, and not every one. This repertoire shows more than 95,000 clones, 85% to 95% found once; its top ten account for 0.7% to 0.9%. Baseline was the first blood sampling point, followed by cycle 4 day 1 and cycle 7 day 1. The specimen was CD4+ or CD8+ T cells sorted from blood, collected in a trial of the OX40 agonist ivuxolimab. The clonotype originates from an adult with an advanced solid tumor such as melanoma, head and neck, liver or kidney cancer. The chain recombines TRBV10-3 with TRBJ2-7; D remains ambiguous. CDR3 sequence reads: CAISESATQFYYEQYF. In nucleotides, the CDR3 is TGTGCCATCAGTGAGTCAGCGACACAATTTTACTACGAGCAGTACTTC.